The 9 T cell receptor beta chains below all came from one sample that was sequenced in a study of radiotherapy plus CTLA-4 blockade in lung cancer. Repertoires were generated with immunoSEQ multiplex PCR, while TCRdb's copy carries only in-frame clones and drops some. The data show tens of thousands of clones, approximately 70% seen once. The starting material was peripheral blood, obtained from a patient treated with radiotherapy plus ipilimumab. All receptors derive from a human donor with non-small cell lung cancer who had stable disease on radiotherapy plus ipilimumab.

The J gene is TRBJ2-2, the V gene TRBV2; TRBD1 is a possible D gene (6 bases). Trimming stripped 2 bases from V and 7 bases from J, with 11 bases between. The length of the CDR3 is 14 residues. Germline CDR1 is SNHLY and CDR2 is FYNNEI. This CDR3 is CASSERFRGGELFF. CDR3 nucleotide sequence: TGTGCCAGCAGTGAACGTTTCAGGGGCGGGGAGCTGTTTTTT.

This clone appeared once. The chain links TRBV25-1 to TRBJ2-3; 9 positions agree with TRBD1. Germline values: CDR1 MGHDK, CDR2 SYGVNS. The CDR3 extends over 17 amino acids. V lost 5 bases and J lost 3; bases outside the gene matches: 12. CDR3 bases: TGTGCCAGCAGTTCTACCCGGGACAGGGTAGGTACAGATACGCAGTATTTT. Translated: CASSSTRDRVGTDTQYF.

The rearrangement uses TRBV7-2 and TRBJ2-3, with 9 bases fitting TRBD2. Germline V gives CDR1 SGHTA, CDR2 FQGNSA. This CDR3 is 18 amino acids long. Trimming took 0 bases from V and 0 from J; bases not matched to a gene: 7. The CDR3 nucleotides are TGTGCCAGCAGCTTAGCGTTTTTTAGCGGGGGAAGCACAGATACGCAGTATTTT. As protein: CASSLAFFSGGSTDTQYF.

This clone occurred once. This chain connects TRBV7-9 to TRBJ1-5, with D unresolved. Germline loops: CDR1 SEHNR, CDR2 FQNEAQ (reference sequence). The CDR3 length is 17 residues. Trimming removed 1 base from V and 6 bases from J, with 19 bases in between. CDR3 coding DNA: TGTGCCAGCAGCTTAGTGGGTGCGGGGTTGGTCGTTCAGCCCCAGCATTTT. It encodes CASSLVGAGLVVQPQHF.

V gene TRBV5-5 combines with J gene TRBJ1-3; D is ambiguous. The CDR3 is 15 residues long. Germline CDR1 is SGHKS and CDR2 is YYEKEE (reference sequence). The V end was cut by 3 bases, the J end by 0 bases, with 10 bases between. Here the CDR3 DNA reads TGTGCCAGCAGCTCGAGCTTGCTCTCTGGAAACACCATATATTTT. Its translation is CASSSSLLSGNTIYF.

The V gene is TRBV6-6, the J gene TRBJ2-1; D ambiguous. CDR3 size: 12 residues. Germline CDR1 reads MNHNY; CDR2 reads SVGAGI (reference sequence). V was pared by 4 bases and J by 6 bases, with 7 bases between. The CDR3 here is CASSSTPNEQFF. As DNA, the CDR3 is TGTGCCAGCAGTTCTACCCCCAATGAGCAGTTCTTC.

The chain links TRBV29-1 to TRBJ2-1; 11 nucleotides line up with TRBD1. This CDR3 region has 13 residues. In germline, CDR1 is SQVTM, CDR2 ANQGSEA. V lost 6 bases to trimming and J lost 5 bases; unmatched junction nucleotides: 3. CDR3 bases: TGCAGCGTCGAGGGACAGGGGGACAATGAGCAGTTCTTC. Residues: CSVEGQGDNEQFF.

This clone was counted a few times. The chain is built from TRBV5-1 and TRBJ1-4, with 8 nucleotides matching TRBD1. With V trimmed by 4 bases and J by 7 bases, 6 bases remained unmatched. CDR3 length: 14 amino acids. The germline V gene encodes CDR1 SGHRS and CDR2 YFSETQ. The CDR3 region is CASSPSGQGEKLFF. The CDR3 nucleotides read TGCGCCAGCAGCCCAAGTGGACAGGGTGAAAAACTGTTTTTT.

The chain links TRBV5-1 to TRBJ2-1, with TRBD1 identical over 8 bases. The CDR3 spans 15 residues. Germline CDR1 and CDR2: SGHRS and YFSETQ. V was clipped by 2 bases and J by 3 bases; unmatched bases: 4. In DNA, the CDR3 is TGCGCCAGCAGCTTCCGGGACAGGTACTACAATGAGCAGTTCTTC. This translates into CASSFRDRYYNEQFF.